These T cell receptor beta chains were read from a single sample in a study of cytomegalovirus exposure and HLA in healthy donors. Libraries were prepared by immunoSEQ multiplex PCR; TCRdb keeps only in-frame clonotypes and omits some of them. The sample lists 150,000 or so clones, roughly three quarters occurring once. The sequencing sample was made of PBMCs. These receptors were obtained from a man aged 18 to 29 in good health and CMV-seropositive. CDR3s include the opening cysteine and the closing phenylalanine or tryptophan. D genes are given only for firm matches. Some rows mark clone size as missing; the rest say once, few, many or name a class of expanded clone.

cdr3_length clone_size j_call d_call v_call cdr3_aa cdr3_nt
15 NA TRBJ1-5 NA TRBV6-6 CASSYGTRRDQPQHF TGTGCCAGCAGTTACGGGACCAGGAGGGATCAGCCCCAGCATTTT
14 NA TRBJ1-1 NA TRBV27 CASSPIAGYTEAFF TGTGCCAGCAGTCCGATCGCAGGCTACACTGAAGCTTTCTTT
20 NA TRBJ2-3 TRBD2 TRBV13 CASSLETRLAGEIKMDTQYF TGTGCCAGCAGCTTAGAGACGCGACTAGCGGGAGAGATCAAAATGGATACGCAGTATTTT
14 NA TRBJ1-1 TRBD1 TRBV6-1 CASFYRGPNTEAFF TGTGCCAGCTTTTACAGGGGGCCGAACACTGAAGCTTTCTTT
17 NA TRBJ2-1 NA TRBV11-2 CASSLASGGPSYNEQFF TGTGCCAGCAGCCTCGCTTCGGGGGGCCCTTCCTACAATGAGCAGTTCTTC
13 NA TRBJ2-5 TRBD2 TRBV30 CAGGLAGDTTQYF TGTGCGGGTGGACTAGCGGGAGATACGACCCAGTACTTC
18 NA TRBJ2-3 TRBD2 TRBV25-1 CASHSSGSGPGGTDTQYF TGTGCCAGCCACTCCAGCGGGAGCGGTCCCGGCGGCACAGATACGCAGTATTTT
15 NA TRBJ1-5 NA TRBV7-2 CASSLWAETNQPQHF TGTGCCAGCAGCTTATGGGCAGAGACAAATCAGCCCCAGCATTTT
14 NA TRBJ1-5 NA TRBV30 CAWSVDSLDQPQHF TGTGCCTGGAGTGTAGACAGCCTTGATCAGCCCCAGCATTTT
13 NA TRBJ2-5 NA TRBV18 CASSSISQETQYF TGTGCCAGCTCGTCCATTAGCCAAGAGACCCAGTACTTC
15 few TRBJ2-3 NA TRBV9 CASSALVASTDTQYF TGTGCCAGCAGCGCCCTAGTAGCCAGCACAGATACGCAGTATTTT
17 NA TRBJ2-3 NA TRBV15 CATSRDKRIGGADTQYF TGTGCCACCAGCAGAGATAAACGAATAGGCGGGGCAGATACGCAGTATTTT
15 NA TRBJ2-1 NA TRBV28 CASSLRPVSYNEQFF TGTGCCAGCAGTTTACGCCCGGTTTCCTACAATGAGCAGTTCTTC
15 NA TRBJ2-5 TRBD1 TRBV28 CASSLGMGQGETQYF TGTGCCAGCAGTCTAGGAATGGGACAGGGAGAGACCCAGTACTTC
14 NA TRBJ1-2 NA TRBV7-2 CASSLETGYYGYTF TGTGCCAGCAGCTTAGAAACAGGGTACTATGGCTACACCTTC
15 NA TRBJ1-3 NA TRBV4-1 CASSQDERTGNTIYF TGCGCCAGCAGCCAAGATGAGAGGACTGGAAACACCATATATTTT
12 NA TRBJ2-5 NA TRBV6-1 CASSETGETQYF TGTGCCAGCAGTGAAACAGGAGAGACCCAGTACTTC
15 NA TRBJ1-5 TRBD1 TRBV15 CATSRDLRGNQPQHF TGTGCCACCAGCAGAGATCTCAGGGGGAATCAGCCCCAGCATTTT
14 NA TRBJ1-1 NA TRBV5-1 CASSLTSAPVEAFF TGCGCCAGCAGCTTGACCAGCGCTCCCGTTGAAGCTTTCTTT
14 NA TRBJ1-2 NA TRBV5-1 CASSLQGSNYGYTF TGCGCCAGCAGCTTGCAGGGGAGTAACTATGGCTACACCTTC
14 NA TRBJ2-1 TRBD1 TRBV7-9 CASSDSTGVGEQFF TGTGCCAGCAGCGACAGCACAGGGGTAGGTGAGCAGTTCTTC
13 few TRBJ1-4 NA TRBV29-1 CSVRFATNEKLFF TGCAGCGTCCGTTTTGCAACTAATGAAAAACTGTTTTTT
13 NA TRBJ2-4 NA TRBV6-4 CASSDEAQNIQYF TGTGCCAGCAGTGACGAGGCACAAAACATTCAGTACTTC
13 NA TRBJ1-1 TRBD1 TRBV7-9 CASSSGTATEAFF TGTGCCAGCAGCTCCGGGACAGCCACTGAAGCTTTCTTT
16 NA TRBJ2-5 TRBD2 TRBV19 CASSISLAGAQETQYF TGTGCCAGTAGTATTTCCCTAGCGGGGGCCCAAGAGACCCAGTACTTC
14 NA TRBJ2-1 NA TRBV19 CASSIVGGYNEQFF TGTGCCAGTAGTATAGTTGGAGGCTACAATGAGCAGTTCTTC
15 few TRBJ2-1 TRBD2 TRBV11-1 CASSRTSVNYNEQFF TGTGCCAGCAGCCGGACTAGCGTGAACTACAATGAGCAGTTCTTC
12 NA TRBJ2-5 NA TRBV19 CASKQETETQYF TGTGCCAGTAAACAGGAAACTGAGACCCAGTACTTC
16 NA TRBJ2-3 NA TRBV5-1 CASSLGLESSTDTQYF TGCGCCAGCAGCTTGGGGTTAGAATCTAGCACAGATACGCAGTATTTT
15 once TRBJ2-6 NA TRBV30 CAWSGSGSGANVLTF TGTGCCTGGAGTGGGAGTGGCTCTGGGGCCAACGTCCTGACTTTC
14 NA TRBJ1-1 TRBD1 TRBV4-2 CASSQRGTGGEAFF TGTGCCAGCAGCCAAAGGGGGACAGGGGGTGAAGCTTTCTTT
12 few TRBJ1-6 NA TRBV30 CAWSAGNSPLHF TGTGCCTGGAGTGCAGGGAATTCACCCCTCCACTTT
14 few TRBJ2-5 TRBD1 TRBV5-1 CASSPDRGRETQYF TGCGCCAGCAGCCCTGACAGGGGTAGGGAGACCCAGTACTTC
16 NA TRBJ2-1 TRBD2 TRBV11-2 CASSPRRDYLYNEQFF TGTGCCAGCAGCCCCAGGAGGGACTATTTATACAATGAGCAGTTCTTC
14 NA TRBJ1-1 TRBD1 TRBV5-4 CASSLAGGGTEAFF TGTGCCAGCAGCTTGGCAGGGGGAGGCACTGAAGCTTTCTTT
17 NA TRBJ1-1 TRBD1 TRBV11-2 CASSSNQWDRGDTEAFF TGTGCCAGCAGCTCGAACCAGTGGGACAGGGGGGACACTGAAGCTTTCTTT
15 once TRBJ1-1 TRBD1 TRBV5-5 CASSLGGQGSTEAFF TGTGCCAGCAGCTTGGGAGGACAGGGGAGCACTGAAGCTTTCTTT
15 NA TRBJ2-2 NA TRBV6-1 CATGRTGLLTGELFF TGTGCCACCGGGAGGACAGGGTTACTTACCGGGGAGCTGTTTTTT
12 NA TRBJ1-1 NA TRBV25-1 CASSGYRTEAFF TGTGCCAGCAGTGGATATCGCACTGAAGCTTTCTTT
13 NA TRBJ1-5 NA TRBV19 CASSPAGRQPQHF TGTGCCAGTAGTCCGGCGGGGCGTCAGCCCCAGCATTTT
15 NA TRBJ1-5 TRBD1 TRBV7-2 CASSPAGTGDQPQHF TGTGCCAGCAGCCCCGCCGGGACAGGGGATCAGCCCCAGCATTTT
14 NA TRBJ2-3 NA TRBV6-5 CASSLRIGADTQYF TGTGCCAGCAGTCTCCGAATCGGGGCAGATACGCAGTATTTT
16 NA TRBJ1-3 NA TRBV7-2 CASSSGTHTSGNTIYF TGTGCCAGCAGTTCCGGGACACATACCTCTGGAAACACCATATATTTT
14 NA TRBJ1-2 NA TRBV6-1 CASSDSAGASGYTF TGTGCCAGCAGTGATAGCGCGGGCGCGAGCGGCTACACCTTC
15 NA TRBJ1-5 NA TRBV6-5 CASRDTGNPNQPQHF TGTGCCAGCAGAGATACAGGCAACCCAAATCAGCCCCAGCATTTT
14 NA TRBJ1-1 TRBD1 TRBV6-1 CASTDRGRGTEAFF TGTGCCAGCACCGACAGGGGGCGGGGCACTGAAGCTTTCTTT
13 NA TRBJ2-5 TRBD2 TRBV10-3 CAISETSVETQYF TGTGCCATCAGTGAAACTAGCGTAGAGACCCAGTACTTC
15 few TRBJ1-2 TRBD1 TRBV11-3 CASSSGQRPPYGYTF TGTGCCAGCAGCTCGGGACAGAGACCTCCCTATGGCTACACCTTC
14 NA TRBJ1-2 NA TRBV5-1 CASSLEGHTGGYTF TGCGCCAGCAGCTTGGAGGGACACACAGGGGGCTACACCTTC